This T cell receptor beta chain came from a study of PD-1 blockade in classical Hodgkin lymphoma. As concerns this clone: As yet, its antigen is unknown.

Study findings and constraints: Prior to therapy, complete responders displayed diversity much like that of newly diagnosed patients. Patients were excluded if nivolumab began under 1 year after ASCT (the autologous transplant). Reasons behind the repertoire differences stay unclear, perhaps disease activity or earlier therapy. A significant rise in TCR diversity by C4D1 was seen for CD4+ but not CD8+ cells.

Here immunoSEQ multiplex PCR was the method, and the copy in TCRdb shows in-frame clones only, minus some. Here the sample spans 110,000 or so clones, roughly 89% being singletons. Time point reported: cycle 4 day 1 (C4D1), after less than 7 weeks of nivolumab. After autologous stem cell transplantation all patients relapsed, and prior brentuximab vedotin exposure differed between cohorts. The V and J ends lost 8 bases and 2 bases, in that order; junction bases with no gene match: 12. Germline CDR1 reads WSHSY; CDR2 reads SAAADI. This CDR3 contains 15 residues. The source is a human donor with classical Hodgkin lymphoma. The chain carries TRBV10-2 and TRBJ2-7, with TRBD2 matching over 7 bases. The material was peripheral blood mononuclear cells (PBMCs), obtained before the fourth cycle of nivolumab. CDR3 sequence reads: CASQSPGLPTYEQYF. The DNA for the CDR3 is TGCGCCAGCCAAAGTCCGGGACTACCTACCTACGAGCAGTACTTC.